The 32 T cell receptor beta chains in this list originate from one sample, sequenced in a study of blood T cell repertoires in COVID-19. The method was immunoSEQ multiplex PCR; TCRdb's version includes in-frame clones alone and lacks a portion of them. The repertoire has 200,000 or so clones, approximately 92% of them found once; the top ten carry 3% to 4%. The sample consisted of PBMCs or T cells enriched from blood (not recorded which). Every receptor here comes from a woman younger than 35 in a cohort exposed to, infected with or recovered from COVID-19 (not recorded which).

The chain recombines TRBV27 with TRBJ1-1, with D uncertain. Per germline, CDR1 MNHEY and CDR2 SMNVEV (reference sequence). The CDR3 sequence is 16 residues long. Trimming took off 4 bases at V and 1 base at J, with 16 bases between the two ends. CDR3 sequence reads: CASSSWVNSRNTEAFF. For the CDR3, the DNA is TGTGCCAGCAGTTCATGGGTCAACTCTAGGAACACTGAAGCTTTCTTT.

V gene TRBV29-1 combines with J gene TRBJ2-1, with no clear D. Trimming removed 7 bases at V and 12 bases at J, with 16 bases between. Germline V lookup: CDR1 SQVTM, CDR2 ANQGSEA. The CDR3 consists of 11 residues. The CDR3 DNA reads TGCAGCGGCACTGCGGTGTTAGGGCAGTTCTTC. As protein: CSGTAVLGQFF.

This clone was counted once. The chain combines TRBV28 with TRBJ1-5; D not resolved. Germline assignment: CDR1 MDHEN and CDR2 SYDVKM. Trimming cost V 5 bases and J 8 bases, with 13 bases left between them. The CDR3 totals 13 residues. CDR3 amino acids: CASSPRITEPQHF. DNA for the CDR3: TGTGCCAGCAGTCCGCGGATCACGGAGCCCCAGCATTTT.

This chain uses TRBV7-2 with TRBJ1-2; TRBD1 matches at 8 bases. Trimming at V came to 5 bases and at J to 5 bases, leaving 7 bases not matched to a gene. Germline-derived CDR1 and CDR2 are SGHTA and FQGNSA. This CDR3 has 14 amino acids. DNA for the CDR3: TGTGCCAGCAGCGACCGGACAGGGTGGTATGGCTACACCTTC. This translates into CASSDRTGWYGYTF. The entire variable domain, with the rest obtained from reference TRBV7-2 and TRBJ1-2, is as follows: GAGVSQSPSNKVTEKGKDVELRCDPISGHTALYWYRQSLGQGLEFLIYFQGNSAPDKSGLPSDRFSAERTGGSVSTLTIQRTQQEDSAVYLCASSDRTGWYGYTFGSGTRLTVV.

The chain combines TRBV21-1 with TRBJ2-5; the table's TRBD1 call for D was not verified on the DNA. TRBV21-1 is termed a pseudogene. The CDR3 runs 16 residues. CDR3 loop: CASSDRDIPAGETQYF. In DNA form, the CDR3 reads TGTGCCAGCAGCGACCGGGACATCCCGGCAGGGGAGACCCAGTACTTC.

This chain uses TRBV18 with TRBJ1-1; TRBD1 agrees at 9 bases. Germline CDR1 and CDR2: KGHSH and LQKENI. J lost 5 bases, V lost 5 bases, and 12 bases had no gene match. This CDR3 region has 16 residues. CDR3 in DNA: TGTGCCAGCTCAGGGTCCGGGACAGGGCTATCGACTGAAGCTTTCTTT. It yields the protein CASSGSGTGLSTEAFF.

V gene TRBV27 combines with J gene TRBJ1-4; tentatively, D is TRBD1 (6 bases). Germline loops: CDR1 MNHEY, CDR2 SMNVEV (reference sequence). There are 14 residues in the CDR3. The V and J ends lost 5 bases and 3 bases respectively, with 10 bases between them. The CDR3 DNA is TGTGCCAGCAGTGTCACAGGGTCTAATGAAAAACTGTTTTTT. This gives the protein CASSVTGSNEKLFF.

In its sample, this clone was seen once. The chain uses TRBV30 and TRBJ2-5; perhaps TRBD1 as D (6 bases). Looked up from germline, CDR1 is GTSNPN and CDR2 is SVGIG (reference sequence). This CDR3 region has 13 residues. V was clipped by 2 bases and J by 4 bases, with 11 bases between them. The CDR3 DNA reads as TGTGCCTGGAGTACAGGGACCGGAGAGACCCAGTACTTC. Translating it yields CAWSTGTGETQYF.

The chain carries TRBV6-6 and TRBJ2-2; D not resolved. CDR3 size: 16 residues. V lost 4 bases, J lost 0 bases, and 12 bases lay in between. Germline V CDR1 and CDR2: MNHNY, SVGAGI (reference sequence). In nucleotides, the CDR3 is TGTGCCAGCAGTTCGAAAGACTCCGCGAACACCGGGGAGCTGTTTTTT. Translating gives CASSSKDSANTGELFF.

The genes are TRBV7-8 and TRBJ1-6; D remains ambiguous. CDR1 SGHVS and CDR2 FQNEAQ come from the germline V gene. Trimming left V 4 bases short and J 12 bases short, with 19 bases between. CDR3 length: 15 amino acids. This chain's CDR3 is CASSSNGGSLGPLHF. CDR3 nucleotide sequence: TGTGCCAGCAGCTCGAACGGCGGGAGTCTTGGACCCCTCCACTTT. Complete variable domain (other parts from reference TRBV7-8 and TRBJ1-6): GAGVSQSPRYKVAKRGQDVALRCDPISGHVSLFWYQQALGQGPEFLTYFQNEAQLDKSGLPSDRFFAERPEGSVSTLKIQRTQQEDSAVYLCASSSNGGSLGPLHFGNGTRLTVT.

This clone was picked up a small number of times. This chain links TRBV11-2 with TRBJ2-3, with 13 bases lining up with TRBD2. V trimming: 6 bases; J trimming: 1 base; junction bases outside the gene matches: 4. The CDR3 is 16 residues long. Germline CDR1 SGHAT, CDR2 FQNNGV. The CDR3 bases are TGTGCCAGCAGTTCCGGACTAGCGGGGGGCACAGATACGCAGTATTTT. Its translation is CASSSGLAGGTDTQYF. Supplemented by reference TRBV11-2 and TRBJ2-3, the full variable domain reads EAGVAQSPRYKIIEKRQSVAFWCNPISGHATLYWYQQILGQGPKLLIQFQNNGVVDDSQLPKDRFSAERLKGVDSTLKIQPAKLEDSAVYLCASSSGLAGGTDTQYFGPGTRLTVL.

V and J are TRBV7-9 and TRBJ1-3; no reliable D call. The V end was cut by 4 bases, the J end by 7 bases, with 5 bases between. CDR1 is SEHNR, CDR2 FQNEAQ, per germline (reference sequence). The CDR3 loop spans 11 amino acids. The CDR3 protein is CASSSRNTIYF. CDR3 nucleotides: TGTGCCAGCAGCTCCCGGAACACCATATATTTT. The complete variable domain, with remaining parts taken from reference TRBV7-9 and TRBJ1-3, reads DTGVSQNPRHKITKRGQNVTFRCDPISEHNRLYWYRQTLGQGPEFLTYFQNEAQLEKSRLLSDRFSAERPKGSFSTLEIQRTEQGDSAMYLCASSSRNTIYFGEGSWLTVV.

This sequence joins TRBV30 and TRBJ1-1; 8 bases align to TRBD1. The CDR3 length is 12 residues. V trimming: 4 bases; J trimming: 8 bases; junction bases outside the gene matches: 6. CDR1 is GTSNPN and CDR2 is SVGIG in the germline V gene (reference sequence). The CDR3 protein is CAWKQGGGEAFF. The DNA of the CDR3 is TGTGCCTGGAAACAGGGGGGTGGAGAAGCTTTCTTT.

The V gene is TRBV2, the J gene TRBJ1-2; tentative D call: TRBD1 (6 bases). V dropped 4 bases and J dropped 6 bases, with 18 bases sitting between them. This CDR3 is 15 amino acids long. The germline V gene encodes CDR1 SNHLY and CDR2 FYNNEI. CDR3 region: CASSATQGIGDGYTF. In nucleotides, the CDR3 is TGTGCCAGCAGTGCCACACAGGGAATTGGGGATGGCTACACCTTC. The full variable domain, rest sourced from reference TRBV2 and TRBJ1-2, is EPEVTQTPSHQVTQMGQEVILRCVPISNHLYFYWYRQILGQKVEFLVSFYNNEISEKSEIFDDQFSVERPDGSNFTLKIRSTKLEDSAMYFCASSATQGIGDGYTFGSGTRLTVV.

This clone was seen a single time. The chain joins TRBV19 to TRBJ2-1, with 8 bases aligning to TRBD2. Germline CDR1 is LNHDA and CDR2 is SQIVND (reference sequence). The CDR3 extends over 13 amino acids. Germline trimming cut 4 bases from V and 9 bases from J; bases unmatched to any gene: 5. The CDR3 spells CASSKREWSEQFF. The DNA of the CDR3 is TGTGCCAGTAGTAAGCGGGAGTGGAGTGAGCAGTTCTTC.

This clone has only a few counts. V and J are TRBV5-8 and TRBJ1-5; 9 bases fit TRBD1. The germline V gene encodes CDR1 SGHTS and CDR2 YDEGEE. J gave up 3 bases and V 4 bases, and 8 bases lay outside the gene matches. The CDR3 is made up of 16 amino acids. The DNA for the CDR3 is TGTGCCAGCAGCCCCAGACAGGGGGAATACAATCAGCCCCAGCATTTT. Its translation is CASSPRQGEYNQPQHF.

The chain combines TRBV28 with TRBJ1-1, with D hard to call. Germline V gene data show CDR1 as MDHEN and CDR2 as SYDVKM. The CDR3 contains 14 residues. The V end lost 2 bases, the J end lost 1 base, and 8 bases lay between the germline ends. CDR3 nucleotides: TGTGCCAGCAGTTTAGTGGGAGAGAACACTGAAGCTTTCTTT. This gives the protein CASSLVGENTEAFF.

This chain connects TRBV11-3 to TRBJ2-7, with 7 bases lining up with TRBD1. The CDR3 loop spans 16 amino acids. Germline lookup yields CDR1 SGHNT and CDR2 YENEEA. J gave up 0 bases and V 0 bases, and 5 bases lay outside the gene matches. The CDR3 loop reads CASSLDNRGLSYEQYF. For the CDR3, the DNA is TGTGCCAGCAGCTTAGATAACAGGGGTCTCTCCTACGAGCAGTACTTC.

This clone showed up just once. The V and J genes are TRBV13 and TRBJ1-3; 7 bases align to TRBD1. This CDR3 spans 15 amino acids. CDR1 is PRHDT, CDR2 FYEKMQ, per germline (reference sequence). V shed 5 bases, J shed 4 bases, and the junction held 8 bases outside the gene matches. The CDR3 nucleotides read TGTGCCAGCAGCGGGACAGACGGCTCCGGAAACACCATATATTTT. Translating gives CASSGTDGSGNTIYF.

The count of this clone is one. The CDR3 loop is CASRNLREALNYGYTF. CDR3 bases: TGTGCCAGCAGAAACCTCAGGGAGGCCCTTAACTATGGCTACACCTTC. This chain uses TRBV28 with TRBJ1-2, with a tentative D call TRBD1 (5 bases). Trimming removed 6 bases at V and 1 base at J, with 18 bases between. CDR1 and CDR2 (germline): MDHEN, SYDVKM. The CDR3 is 16 amino acids.

J is TRBJ1-2 and V is TRBV24-1; perhaps TRBD1 as D (5 bases). CDR3 size: 15 residues. V was cut by 5 bases and J by 1 base, with 13 bases left in between. Germline V lookup: CDR1 KGHDR, CDR2 SFDVKD. As DNA, the CDR3 is TGTGCCACCAGTGGACGCCAGGGCCATAACTATGGCTACACCTTC. Its protein product is CATSGRQGHNYGYTF.

CDR3 DNA: TGTGCCAGCAGCGTAGGCCCGGGACAGCCCTACGAGCAGTACTTC. Encoded protein: CASSVGPGQPYEQYF. V is TRBV9 and J is TRBJ2-7; 7 bases match TRBD1. The CDR3 totals 15 residues. The V gene end was trimmed by 0 bases and the J gene end by 2 bases; junction bases not matched to a gene: 5. The germline gives CDR1 SGDLS, CDR2 YYNGEE.

This clone was observed a few times. This chain uses TRBV7-6 with TRBJ2-7; 8 bases line up with TRBD1. V trimming: 3 bases; J trimming: 3 bases; junction bases outside the gene matches: 4. This CDR3 region has 14 residues. Germline CDR1 SGHVS, CDR2 FNYEAQ. Here the CDR3 DNA reads TGTGCCAGCAGCTTTGGGGACAGGCACTACGAGCAGTACTTC. It specifies CASSFGDRHYEQYF.

The chain employs TRBV5-4 and TRBJ2-7; the match to TRBD2 covers 14 bases. V lost 5 bases to trimming and J lost 6 bases; unmatched junction nucleotides: 7. The CDR3 sequence is 15 residues long. The germline gives CDR1 SGHNT, CDR2 YYREEE (reference sequence). The CDR3 DNA follows: TGTGCCAGCAGTAAGGGACTAGCGGGAGTAGGCGAGCAGTACTTC. The encoded protein is CASSKGLAGVGEQYF.

V usage is TRBV5-1 and J usage is TRBJ1-2; D ambiguous. V was shortened by 0 bases and J by 4 bases, with 13 bases between the two germline ends. From germline, CDR1 is SGHRS and CDR2 YFSETQ. There are 15 residues in the CDR3. This CDR3 reads CASSLGAPESYGYTF. Here the CDR3 DNA reads TGCGCCAGCAGCTTGGGGGCCCCAGAGAGCTATGGCTACACCTTC.

This rearrangement joins TRBV28 to TRBJ1-5; D is perhaps TRBD1 (5 bases). The CDR3 is made up of 17 amino acids. CDR1 is MDHEN, CDR2 SYDVKM, per germline. Trimming took 2 bases from V and 1 from J, leaving 15 bases between them. The CDR3 loop is CASSLQQEMSSNQPQHF. The CDR3 coding sequence is TGTGCCAGCAGTTTACAACAGGAAATGTCGAGCAATCAGCCCCAGCATTTT.

The J gene is TRBJ2-3, the V gene TRBV29-1, with a possible D match to TRBD2 (6 bases). Germline CDR1 and CDR2: SQVTM and ANQGSEA. V was pared by 6 bases and J by 1 base, with 17 bases between. There are 15 residues in the CDR3. CDR3 loop: CSVPPGGIGTDTQYF. DNA for the CDR3: TGCAGCGTGCCCCCTGGGGGGATAGGCACAGATACGCAGTATTTT.

The chain carries TRBV5-1 and TRBJ1-4; D perhaps matches TRBD1 (6 bases). V was shortened by 5 bases and J by 11 bases, with 19 bases between the two germline ends. The germline V gene has CDR1 SGHRS and CDR2 YFSETQ. CDR3 size: 14 residues. The CDR3 reads CASSAGATEDKLFF. The CDR3 coding sequence is TGCGCCAGCAGTGCAGGGGCTACCGAGGACAAACTGTTTTTT.

This chain connects TRBV25-1 to TRBJ2-7; no clear D. Germline values: CDR1 MGHDK, CDR2 SYGVNS. This CDR3 region has 13 residues. The germline V and J ends were trimmed by 6 bases and 2 bases, with 11 bases remaining between them. The CDR3 protein is CASRPTSTYEQYF. The CDR3 coding sequence is TGTGCCAGCAGGCCCACCAGTACCTACGAGCAGTACTTC.

The chain joins TRBV20-1 to TRBJ2-7; D unresolved. Between the trimmed V and J ends, which lost 3 bases and 2 bases, there was a span of 11 bases. Germline V gives CDR1 DFQATT, CDR2 SNEGSKA (reference sequence). The CDR3 has 13 amino acids. The CDR3 region is CSASSTQTYEQYF. The CDR3 DNA sequence: TGCAGTGCTAGTTCCACACAAACCTACGAGCAGTACTTC.

This clone came up a few times. The CDR3 region has the DNA TGCGCCAGCAGTGAGTTTCGGACAGCTGATGGCTACACCTTC. This sequence encodes CASSEFRTADGYTF. The J gene is TRBJ1-2, the V gene TRBV10-2, with D possibly TRBD1 on 6 matching bases. The V gene lost 1 base and the J gene lost 6 bases, with 12 bases spanning the gap. The CDR3 is 14 residues long. Germline lookup yields CDR1 WSHSY and CDR2 SAAADI.

This clone has only one observation. This chain connects TRBV28 to TRBJ2-7, with D perhaps matching TRBD2 (6 bases). The germline V and J ends were trimmed by 8 bases and 1 base, with 21 bases remaining between them. Germline CDR1 MDHEN, CDR2 SYDVKM. This CDR3 region has 16 residues. The CDR3 coding sequence is TGTGCCAGCGGAGCTTTAGCTAGCGCGGCATCCTACGAGCAGTACTTC. This encodes CASGALASAASYEQYF.